This T cell receptor (beta chain) was sequenced for a study of post-analysis software for immune sequencing data. Study-level findings and limits: There were a handful of TRBV segments more frequent in patients than controls, and TRBV5-6, TRBV5-1 and TRBV20-1 were among them. By F measure, samples from a shared preparation batch strongly co-clustered. Significantly lower normalized Chao1 diversity was seen in multiple sclerosis patients than in controls.

Comments on this clonotype: No antigen is known for it.

Germline V gene sequence: CDR1 SGHDT, CDR2 YYEEEE. V lost 4 bases and J lost 4, with 9 bases in between. The CDR3 consists of 13 residues. Presence of unique molecular identifiers characterized the TCR beta cDNA libraries. It was from roughly 1.1 to 9.2 million T cells that around 500,000 cDNA molecules came. TCRdb used MiXCR to reprocess the PCR reads, holding one entry per CDR3 protein. Of 430,000 or so distinct CDR3 sequences in the sample, over 30% were seen once. The V call is TRBV5-6, the J call TRBJ1-5, with D tentatively TRBD1 (5 bases). The sequence was collected from a girl aged 2 to 10 with multiple sclerosis. The specimen was blood. The CDR3, as DNA: TGTGCCAGCAGCACCGACAGAAATCAGCCCCAGCATTTT. Amino acids: CASSTDRNQPQHF.